The 23 T cell receptor beta chains listed next were all sequenced from one sample in a study of T cell repertoires in cytomegalovirus infection. In TCRdb, the reads were re-called with MiXCR into one record per CDR3 protein. The sample consists of approximately 1,000,000 distinct CDR3 sequences, 30% to 40% of them appearing once. These receptors have no known antigen. The source material was cultured CD8+ T cells from PBMCs, sampled from culture after CMV antigen stimulation. The receptors derive from a human donor in good health (CMV status not recorded). Some clones in this sample may be carry-over from other donors' samples.

This chain uses TRBV7-8 with TRBJ2-5; D possibly corresponds to TRBD2 (6 bases). The germline CDR1 and CDR2 sequences are SGHVS and FQNEAQ. V gave up 7 bases and J gave up 3 bases, with 12 bases separating them. There are 13 residues in the CDR3. The CDR3 DNA sequence: TGTGCCAGCACCCAGACGGGGGAAGAGACCCAGTACTTC. Protein: CASTQTGEETQYF.

This clonotype was seen at least ten times. V and J are TRBV19 and TRBJ1-4; maybe TRBD1 (5 bases). This CDR3 spans 14 amino acids. V was pared by 7 bases and J by 6 bases, with 15 bases between. In germline, CDR1 is LNHDA, CDR2 SQIVND (reference sequence). This CDR3 is CASTAGSYYEKLFF. DNA of the CDR3: TGTGCCAGTACCGCAGGGTCCTATTATGAAAAACTGTTTTTT.

The genes are TRBV6-6 and TRBJ2-3; D uncertain. The CDR3 consists of 16 residues. Germline V CDR1 and CDR2: MNHNY, SVGAGI (reference sequence). With 5 bases removed from V and 2 bases from J, the gap between germline ends came to 17 bases. The CDR3 sequence is CASSLSRTGDTDTQYF. In DNA form, the CDR3 reads TGTGCCAGCAGTCTATCGAGGACCGGAGACACAGATACGCAGTATTTT.

In its sample, this clonotype was seen a few times. The chain links TRBV10-1 to TRBJ1-1, with TRBD1 identical over 7 bases. Germline-derived CDR1 and CDR2 are WNHNN and SYGVQD (reference sequence). CDR3 size: 15 residues. V gave up 7 bases and J gave up 0 bases; unmatched junction bases: 8. The CDR3 loop reads CASNTGTDMNTEAFF. As DNA, the CDR3 is TGCGCCAGCAATACCGGGACAGACATGAACACTGAAGCTTTCTTT.

This chain uses TRBV7-9 with TRBJ1-5; no definite D call. The CDR3 contains 13 residues. Deletions cut 4 bases from V and 9 bases from J, with 13 bases between. The germline V gene has CDR1 SEHNR and CDR2 FQNEAQ (reference sequence). The CDR3 nucleotides are TGTGCCAGCAGCTCGGAGCTCAATGGGCCCCAGCATTTT. Its protein is CASSSELNGPQHF.

Ten or more counts support this clonotype. The CDR3 sequence is CASSSPGAHYNEQFF. The CDR3 region has the DNA TGTGCCAGCAGCTCCCCGGGGGCGCACTACAATGAGCAGTTCTTC. The chain is built from TRBV7-6 and TRBJ2-1; D possibly matches TRBD1 or TRBD2 (6 bases each). V shed 4 bases and J shed 3 bases, with 13 bases lying between them. The CDR3 totals 15 residues. Germline CDR1 is SGHVS and CDR2 is FNYEAQ.

In its sample, this clonotype was seen a few times. The rearrangement uses TRBV14 and TRBJ1-4, with a tentative D call TRBD1 (5 bases). Germline loops: CDR1 SGHDN, CDR2 FVKESK. V was pared by 0 bases and J by 4 bases, with 6 bases between. The CDR3 runs to 14 residues. The CDR3: CASSQEGGNEKLFF. The CDR3 DNA sequence: TGTGCCAGCAGCCAAGAGGGGGGTAATGAAAAACTGTTTTTT.

About this clonotype: Compared with germline, one end of the junction differs, possibly owing to a read error. The chain employs TRBV7-8 and TRBJ2-2; TRBD2 agrees at 11 bases. The CDR3 is 16 residues long. Germline CDR1 reads SGHVS; CDR2 reads FQNEAQ. The CDR3: CVSGTSGTPNTGELFF. As DNA, the CDR3 is TGTGTCAGCGGGACTAGCGGAACCCCGAACACCGGGGAGCTGTTTTTT.

At least ten counts were recorded for this clonotype. In DNA form, the CDR3 reads TGTGCCAGCAGCCCGCAGACAGGGGCGATGAAATACGAGCAGTACGTC. Its protein is CASSPQTGAMKYEQYV. The chain is built from TRBV7-9 and TRBJ2-7; TRBD1 matches 8 bases. Per germline, CDR1 SEHNR and CDR2 FQNEAQ (reference sequence). The CDR3 runs to 16 residues. The ends lost 5 bases at V and 4 bases at J; junction bases unmatched: 13.

V gene TRBV7-8 combines with J gene TRBJ1-2, with D maybe TRBD1 (6 bases). V shed 4 bases and J shed 7 bases, with 19 bases lying between them. The CDR3 runs to 15 residues. Per germline, CDR1 SGHVS and CDR2 FQNEAQ. This CDR3 reads CASSSDGTRLSGYTF. DNA for the CDR3: TGTGCCAGCAGCTCAGACGGGACAAGGCTGAGTGGCTACACCTTC.

The V gene is TRBV12-3 or TRBV12-4, the J gene TRBJ1-2; TRBD1 is a possible D gene (6 bases). The ends were cut back, 6 bases at V and 5 bases at J, with 25 bases in the middle. The CDR3 contains 17 residues. The CDR3 DNA follows: TGTGCCAGCAGCACCTTGAGGTTGGGGGGCTTAGGGTATGGCTACACCTTC. Its translation is CASSTLRLGGLGYGYTF.

This clonotype was recorded many times. At one of its ends the junction is not consistent with the germline gene, which may arise from a read error. The chain uses TRBV7-2 and TRBJ2-2; D is ambiguous. The CDR3 covers 11 residues. The germline gives CDR1 SGHTA, CDR2 FQGNSA. The CDR3 is CASTLRGELFF. The CDR3 DNA follows: TGTGCCAGCACCTTACGGGGGGAGCTGTTTTTT.

The chain links TRBV4-1 to TRBJ1-3; D uncertain. V was cut by 0 bases and J by 4 bases, with 10 bases left in between. The germline V gene has CDR1 MGHRA and CDR2 YSYEKL. CDR3 length: 15 amino acids. The CDR3 loop reads CASSQEVQPGNTIYF. The CDR3 DNA follows: TGCGCCAGCAGCCAAGAAGTCCAGCCCGGAAACACCATATATTTT.

This clonotype was detected only a few times. V gene TRBV27 combines with J gene TRBJ2-3, with 12 positions matching TRBD1. V gave up 6 bases and J gave up 5 bases; unmatched junction bases: 15. Germline lookup yields CDR1 MNHEY and CDR2 SMNVEV (reference sequence). This CDR3 comprises 18 residues. The CDR3 DNA reads TGTGCCAGCAGCCCCACGGGACAGGGGGCGCAGAGAGAAGATACGCAGTATTTT. This encodes CASSPTGQGAQREDTQYF.

The sample holds many counts of this clonotype. The chain uses TRBV7-9 and TRBJ1-5; D is ambiguous. The germline gives CDR1 SEHNR, CDR2 FQNEAQ (reference sequence). V was shortened by 3 bases and J by 0 bases, with 15 bases between the two germline ends. The CDR3 totals 17 residues. The CDR3 DNA sequence: TGTGCCAGCAGCTTTGTCGACCTCTCCTATAGCAATCAGCCCCAGCATTTT. Encoded protein: CASSFVDLSYSNQPQHF.

The chain joins TRBV29-1 to TRBJ2-5; 9 bases line up with TRBD1. The CDR3 contains 13 residues. Looked up from germline, CDR1 is SQVTM and CDR2 is ANQGSEA. The V gene end was trimmed by 6 bases and the J gene end by 1 base; junction bases not matched to a gene: 3. The CDR3 DNA follows: TGCAGCGTAGACAGGGGGAGCCAAGAGACCCAGTACTTC. Encoded protein: CSVDRGSQETQYF.

This clonotype was counted ten times or more. The J gene is TRBJ1-1, the V gene TRBV7-2; TRBD1 is a possible D gene (5 bases). V lost 1 base, J lost 2 bases, and 14 bases lay in between. The V gene's germline CDR1 is SGHTA and CDR2 FQGNSA. CDR3 length equals 16 residues. Here the CDR3 DNA reads TGTGCCAGCAGCTTAGATCCCGGGACGGTTAACACTGAAGCTTTCTTT. Protein sequence: CASSLDPGTVNTEAFF.

The CDR3 DNA sequence: TGTGCCAGCAGCTTAACTAGCCGCCCGGGCCGGGCGAGAGAGACCCAGTACTTC. It specifies CASSLTSRPGRARETQYF. The rearrangement joins TRBV11-1 to TRBJ2-5, with D possibly being TRBD2 (6 bases). Germline CDR1 and CDR2: SGHAT and FQDESV (reference sequence). The V and J ends lost 2 bases and 4 bases respectively, with 23 bases between them. The length of the CDR3 is 18 residues. Full variable domain (missing parts from reference TRBV11-1 and TRBJ2-5): EAEVAQSPRYKITEKSQAVAFWCDPISGHATLYWYRQILGQGPELLVQFQDESVVDDSQLPKDRFSAERLKGVDSTLKIQPAELGDSAMYLCASSLTSRPGRARETQYFGPGTRLLVL.

The chain combines TRBV19 with TRBJ2-1; maybe TRBD1 (5 bases). The CDR3 loop spans 17 amino acids. The V end was cut by 5 bases, the J end by 0 bases, with 17 bases between. Germline V CDR1 and CDR2: LNHDA, SQIVND (reference sequence). CDR3 amino acids: CASSHRPRVISYNEQFF. DNA of the CDR3: TGTGCCAGTAGTCACAGGCCGCGAGTCATCTCCTACAATGAGCAGTTCTTC.

The chain recombines TRBV7-4 with TRBJ2-3; D is ambiguous. The DNA end is more similar to TRBJ1-5, so the J call may be wrong. The germline V gene encodes CDR1 SGHVT and CDR2 SQSDAQ. The CDR3 is 15 amino acids. This CDR3 reads CASSPAVRVTDTQHF. CDR3 in DNA: TGTGCCAGCAGCCCAGCCGTCCGGGTCACAGATACGCAGCATTTT.

With respect to this clonotype: This may arise from a read error, as a much more abundant clone is one base away. The chain recombines TRBV7-2 with TRBJ2-3; the D gene is possibly TRBD2 (6 bases). V dropped 5 bases and J dropped 6 bases, with 18 bases sitting between them. This CDR3 spans 15 amino acids. Per the germline V gene, CDR1 is SGHTA and CDR2 is FQGNSA. CDR3 region: CASSVGLDYTDTQYF. CDR3 in DNA: TGTGCCAGCAGCGTAGGGCTGGACTATACTGATACGCAGTATTTT.

Comment on this clonotype: The junction departs from the called germline gene at one end, perhaps through a read error. This rearrangement joins TRBV5-5 to TRBJ2-3; D unclear. The CDR3 is 13 amino acids. CDR1 and CDR2 from the germline V gene are SGHKS and YYEKEE (reference sequence). CDR3 region: CANSSDGPDTQYF. As DNA, the CDR3 is TGTGCCAACAGCTCGGACGGCCCAGATACGCAGTATTTT. The whole variable domain, remainder taken from reference TRBV5-5 and TRBJ2-3, is DAGVTQSPTHLIKTRGQQVTLRCSPISGHKSVSWYQQVLGQGPQFIFQYYEKEERGRGNFPDRFSARQFPNYSSELNVNALLLGDSALYLCANSSDGPDTQYFGPGTRLTVL.

This rearrangement joins TRBV7-1 to TRBJ2-6; D might be TRBD1 (6 bases). TRBV7-1 is an ORF, with its function uncertain. V was pared by 3 bases and J by 0 bases, with 9 bases between. The CDR3 has 16 amino acids. The CDR3 region is CASSSTGSSGANVLTF. The CDR3 DNA sequence: TGTGCCAGCAGCTCTACAGGGTCCTCTGGGGCCAACGTCCTGACTTTC.